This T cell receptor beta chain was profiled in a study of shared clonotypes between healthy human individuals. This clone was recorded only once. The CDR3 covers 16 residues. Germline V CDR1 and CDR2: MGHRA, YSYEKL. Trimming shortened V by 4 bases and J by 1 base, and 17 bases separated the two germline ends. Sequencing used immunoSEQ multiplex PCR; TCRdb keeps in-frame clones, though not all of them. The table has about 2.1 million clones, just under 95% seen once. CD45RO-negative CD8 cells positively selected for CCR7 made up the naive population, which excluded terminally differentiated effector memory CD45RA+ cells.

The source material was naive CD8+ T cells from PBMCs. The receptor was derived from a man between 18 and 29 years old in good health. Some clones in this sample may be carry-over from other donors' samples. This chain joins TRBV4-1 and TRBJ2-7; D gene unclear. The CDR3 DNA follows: TGCGCCAGCAGCCCCTCGCCCTTTCGGGCATCCTACGAGCAGTACTTC. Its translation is CASSPSPFRASYEQYF.